Below are 23 T cell receptor beta chains sequenced from a single sample in a study of T cell responses to AZD1222 COVID-19 vaccine. TCRdb keeps only in-frame clones here, not all; method: immunoSEQ multiplex PCR. The table lists about 97,000 clones, about 91% of them singletons. The material was peripheral blood, obtained on day 0 of AZD1222 vaccination. These receptors were collected from an adult in good health.

V and J are TRBV2 and TRBJ1-2; unclear D gene. CDR3 size: 13 residues. Looked up from germline, CDR1 is SNHLY and CDR2 is FYNNEI. V lost 1 base and J 3 bases, leaving 6 bases between the germline ends. The CDR3 region has the DNA TGTGCCAGCAGTGAAGGGCCACACTATGGCTACACCTTC. Translation: CASSEGPHYGYTF.

The chain combines TRBV19 with TRBJ1-4; TRBD1 might be the D (6 bases). The CDR3 length is 15 residues. In germline, CDR1 is LNHDA, CDR2 SQIVND (reference sequence). Trimming removed 0 bases from V and 8 bases from J, with 13 bases in between. The CDR3 protein is CASSIEGARREKLFF. Here the CDR3 DNA reads TGTGCCAGTAGTATAGAGGGGGCTCGTCGAGAAAAACTGTTTTTT. The variable domain in full, completed from reference TRBV19 and TRBJ1-4, reads DGGITQSPKYLFRKEGQNVTLSCEQNLNHDAMYWYRQDPGQGLRLIYYSQIVNDFQKGDIAEGYSVSREKKESFPLTVTSAQKNPTAFYLCASSIEGARREKLFFGSGTQLSVL.

The gene calls are TRBV5-4 and TRBJ2-7, with TRBD1 matching 9 bases. The CDR3 spans 15 residues. V lost 0 bases and J lost 3; bases outside the gene matches: 4. Germline CDR1 SGHNT, CDR2 YYREEE (reference sequence). CDR3 in amino acids: CASSLGGTGHYEQYF. The CDR3 coding sequence is TGTGCCAGCAGCTTGGGGGGGACAGGGCACTACGAGCAGTACTTC.

The V gene is TRBV19, the J gene TRBJ1-3, with TRBD1 matching over 12 bases. CDR1 and CDR2 from the germline V gene are LNHDA and SQIVND (reference sequence). V was pared by 8 bases and J by 0 bases, with 2 bases of the junction left unmatched. The CDR3 runs to 15 residues. Written as DNA, the CDR3 is TGTGCCAGTCGGGACAGGGGGCTCTCTGGAAACACCATATATTTT. Amino acid sequence: CASRDRGLSGNTIYF. The whole variable domain, filled in from reference TRBV19 and TRBJ1-3, reads DGGITQSPKYLFRKEGQNVTLSCEQNLNHDAMYWYRQDPGQGLRLIYYSQIVNDFQKGDIAEGYSVSREKKESFPLTVTSAQKNPTAFYLCASRDRGLSGNTIYFGEGSWLTVV.

CDR3 DNA: TGTGCCAGCAGCGTTATCGGGGAGGGTACAGATACGCAGTATTTT. Its protein product is CASSVIGEGTDTQYF. The chain couples TRBV9 to TRBJ2-3; 7 bases are a match to TRBD2. The length of the CDR3 is 15 residues. The germline gives CDR1 SGDLS, CDR2 YYNGEE. Unmatched junction bases numbered 6, after V lost 2 bases and J lost 3 bases.

CDR3 DNA: TGTGCCAGCAGCTCGTCCTACGAGCAGTACTTC. Its protein product is CASSSSYEQYF. The J gene is TRBJ2-7, the V gene TRBV5-6; no firm D call. The germline V gene encodes CDR1 SGHDT and CDR2 YYEEEE. Trimming shortened V by 3 bases and J by 1 base, and 2 bases separated the two germline ends. The CDR3 covers 11 residues.

This clone was counted only a few times. This chain connects TRBV5-1 to TRBJ2-6; the D is unclear. Germline CDR1 and CDR2: SGHRS and YFSETQ. Trimming removed 0 bases from V and 4 bases from J, with 5 bases in between. This CDR3 has 14 amino acids. For the CDR3, the DNA is TGCGCCAGCAGCTTGGCAACCGGGGCCAACGTCCTGACTTTC. The encoded protein is CASSLATGANVLTF.

The rearrangement links TRBV9 to TRBJ2-7, with 9 bases aligning to TRBD2. This CDR3 spans 16 amino acids. V trimming: 4 bases; J trimming: 0 bases; junction bases outside the gene matches: 8. CDR1 and CDR2 (germline): SGDLS, YYNGEE. CDR3 nucleotide sequence: TGTGCCAGCAGCCCTCTAGGGCGGGAGGGCTCCTACGAGCAGTACTTC. It yields the protein CASSPLGREGSYEQYF.

The chain joins TRBV2 to TRBJ1-6; D is unresolved. CDR3 length: 14 amino acids. The V end lost 7 bases, the J end lost 8 bases, and 15 bases lay between the germline ends. The germline gives CDR1 SNHLY, CDR2 FYNNEI. In DNA, the CDR3 is TGTGCCAGCACGGGCTGGACGGATTATTCACCCCTCCACTTT. It translates to CASTGWTDYSPLHF.

The chain links TRBV7-2 to TRBJ1-1; D perhaps matches TRBD1 (5 bases). Germline CDR1 reads SGHTA; CDR2 reads FQGNSA. CDR3 length equals 14 residues. Trimming removed 1 base from V and 2 bases from J, with 8 bases in between. CDR3 residues: CASSLGRANTEAFF. The CDR3 DNA sequence: TGTGCCAGCAGCTTAGGCAGGGCAAACACTGAAGCTTTCTTT. Full variable domain (remainder filled in from reference TRBV7-2 and TRBJ1-1): GAGVSQSPSNKVTEKGKDVELRCDPISGHTALYWYRQSLGQGLEFLIYFQGNSAPDKSGLPSDRFSAERTGGSVSTLTIQRTQQEDSAVYLCASSLGRANTEAFFGQGTRLTVV.

V usage is TRBV18 and J usage is TRBJ1-6, with a possible D match to TRBD1 (6 bases). V lost 3 bases and J lost 6, with 15 bases in between. The CDR3 is 16 residues long. The germline V gene has CDR1 KGHSH and CDR2 LQKENI. CDR3 in amino acids: CASSPPRTVSNSPLHF. Written as DNA, the CDR3 is TGTGCCAGCTCACCTCCAAGGACAGTGAGTAATTCACCCCTCCACTTT.

V and J are TRBV10-3 and TRBJ2-2; TRBD1 agrees at 11 bases. This CDR3 spans 14 amino acids. Germline values: CDR1 ENHRY, CDR2 SYGVKD. Trimming at V came to 10 bases and at J to 4 bases, leaving 5 bases not matched to a gene. The CDR3 here is CATRGQGVTGELFF. The CDR3 DNA reads TGTGCCACGAGGGGACAGGGGGTCACCGGGGAGCTGTTTTTT.

This chain connects TRBV13 to TRBJ2-3; D might be TRBD2 (6 bases). Germline CDR1 is PRHDT and CDR2 is FYEKMQ (reference sequence). The CDR3 is made up of 15 amino acids. The V gene lost 0 bases and the J gene lost 3 bases, with 10 bases spanning the gap. CDR3 sequence: CASSLGRGETDTQYF. CDR3 sequence (DNA): TGTGCCAGCAGCTTAGGGCGGGGTGAGACAGATACGCAGTATTTT.

The chain uses TRBV19 and TRBJ1-3; a weak D match, TRBD1 (6 bases). The CDR3 length is 17 residues. The germline CDR1 and CDR2 sequences are LNHDA and SQIVND (reference sequence). Trimming took off 5 bases at V and 0 bases at J, with 17 bases between the two ends. The CDR3 protein is CASSPKGHGSSGNTIYF. CDR3 DNA: TGTGCCAGTAGTCCGAAGGGACACGGGAGCTCTGGAAACACCATATATTTT.

The chain has TRBV21-1 and TRBJ1-6. TRBV21-1 has pseudogene status. The CDR3 is made up of 14 amino acids. CDR3 residues: CASSMYSYNSPLHF. CDR3 coding DNA: TGTGCCAGCAGCATGTACTCCTATAATTCACCCCTCCACTTT.

As for this clone: One junction end disagrees with the germline gene, perhaps due to a read error. The rearrangement uses TRBV5-6 and TRBJ2-2; 8 bases line up with TRBD1. There are 15 residues in the CDR3. Looked up from germline, CDR1 is SGHDT and CDR2 is YYEEEE. The DNA of the CDR3 is TGTGCCAGCAGCGACAGGGGCTTGGGCTCTGGGGAGTTGTTTTTT. It yields the protein CASSDRGLGSGELFF.

The chain recombines TRBV2 with TRBJ2-7; D perhaps matches TRBD1 (5 bases). This CDR3 contains 11 residues. Germline CDR1 SNHLY, CDR2 FYNNEI. V was shortened by 1 base and J by 8 bases, with 6 bases between the two germline ends. CDR3 sequence: CASSEGTKQYF. CDR3 sequence (DNA): TGTGCCAGCAGTGAAGGGACAAAGCAGTACTTC.

The rearrangement uses TRBV10-2 and TRBJ2-7; TRBD2 is a possible D gene (6 bases). This CDR3 is built from 16 residues. The germline CDR1 and CDR2 sequences are WSHSY and SAAADI. Trimming cost V 4 bases and J 0 bases, with 16 bases left between them. The CDR3 protein is CASSAEPGTGSYEQYF. As DNA, the CDR3 is TGCGCCAGCAGTGCGGAGCCCGGGACTGGCTCCTACGAGCAGTACTTC.

The gene calls are TRBV7-6 and TRBJ1-5; weak D call: TRBD1 (6 bases). The CDR3 length is 15 residues. The germline V gene encodes CDR1 SGHVS and CDR2 FNYEAQ. The V gene lost 2 bases and the J gene lost 2 bases, with 10 bases spanning the gap. CDR3 residues: CASSLNSGGNQPQHF. The DNA of the CDR3 is TGTGCCAGCAGCTTAAACTCAGGGGGCAATCAGCCCCAGCATTTT.

This chain connects TRBV5-1 to TRBJ1-2; D may be TRBD1 (5 bases). Trimming removed 4 bases from V and 8 bases from J, with 21 bases in between. Germline-derived CDR1 and CDR2 are SGHRS and YFSETQ. CDR3 length: 15 amino acids. The DNA of the CDR3 is TGCGCCAGCAGCGCCACCGGGACGACGGAGGAGGGCTACACCTTC. This gives the protein CASSATGTTEEGYTF.

This chain connects TRBV7-9 to TRBJ1-2; 10 bases are a match to TRBD1. The CDR3 length is 15 residues. CDR1 SEHNR and CDR2 FQNEAQ come from the germline V gene (reference sequence). The J segment lost 4 bases and the V segment lost 5 bases, leaving 7 bases of the junction unmatched. This chain's CDR3 is CASSPRTGGSYGYTF. In DNA form, the CDR3 reads TGTGCCAGCAGCCCGCGGACAGGGGGAAGCTATGGCTACACCTTC.

The genes are TRBV6-2 or TRBV6-3 and TRBJ2-5; D gene ambiguous. V gave up 2 bases and J gave up 5 bases, with 12 bases separating them. In germline, CDR1 is MNHEY, CDR2 SVGEGT. CDR3 length: 14 residues. The CDR3 protein is CASSYPDHAETQYF. The CDR3 DNA reads as TGTGCCAGCAGTTACCCTGATCACGCGGAGACCCAGTACTTC.

The genes are TRBV4-2 and TRBJ2-7; D unclear. In germline, CDR1 is LGHNA, CDR2 YNFKEQ. V lost 0 bases and J lost 5, with 8 bases in between. The CDR3 totals 13 residues. CDR3 nucleotides: TGTGCCAGCAGCCAAGATACCTCTGACGAGCAGTACTTC. Its protein is CASSQDTSDEQYF.